Listed below are T cell receptor beta chains from one sample, sequenced in a study of T cell repertoires in cytomegalovirus infection. TCRdb re-analysed the reads in MiXCR, keeping a single row per CDR3 protein. The data hold around 280,000 distinct CDR3 sequences, with roughly 13% observed a single time. Sequencing used PBMCs. These TCRs come from a human donor in good health (CMV status not recorded). Some clones in this sample may be carry-over from other donors' samples. CDR3s leave out the opening cysteine and the closing phenylalanine or tryptophan.

v_call: TRBV14
cdr3_aa: ASSQVRRANGRLYGYT

v_call: TRBV7-4
cdr3_aa: AGGDTNYGYT

v_call: TRBV6-1
cdr3_aa: ASSEITSGYFYNEQF

v_call: TRBV11-2
cdr3_aa: ASSLESTALAKNIQY

v_call: TRBV6-2/TRBV6-3
cdr3_aa: ASSAGLAGEGTDTQY

v_call: TRBV29-1
cdr3_aa: SVKIGGVEQY

v_call: TRBV7-3
cdr3_aa: ASSLWGGWNTGELF

v_call: TRBV29-1
cdr3_aa: SVELYTEAF

v_call: TRBV19
cdr3_aa: ASSPLSGEEAHNEQF

v_call: TRBV7-3
cdr3_aa: ASSPRPISGANVLT

v_call: TRBV20-1
cdr3_aa: SASFGSSYEQY

v_call: TRBV11-2
cdr3_aa: ASSLERGTPQH

v_call: TRBV7-6
cdr3_aa: ASSINGREKLF

v_call: TRBV7-2
cdr3_aa: ASSPNGYNEQF

v_call: TRBV6-6
cdr3_aa: ASRGGVEATEAF

v_call: TRBV25-1
cdr3_aa: ASSDSGAGTGGQKTQY

v_call: TRBV12-3/TRBV12-4
cdr3_aa: ASTLWAGGATHNEQF

v_call: TRBV7-2
cdr3_aa: ASSQNPAGTGELF

v_call: TRBV6-5
cdr3_aa: ASSYDQTDTQY

v_call: TRBV27
cdr3_aa: ASSGAGGGRANEQF

v_call: TRBV6-6
cdr3_aa: ASSATGTSGNTIY

v_call: TRBV7-2
cdr3_aa: ASRNPPGASYGYT

v_call: TRBV29-1
cdr3_aa: SVGGGRSNQPQH